This entry concerns a single T cell receptor (beta chain). Its antigen is unidentified. The sample has other DNA sequences that encode this CDR3 too. The CDR3 length is 13 residues. Germline lookup yields CDR1 LGHNA and CDR2 YSLEER. V lost 2 bases, J lost 3 bases, and 8 bases lay in between. In the original workflow: Filtering differed for immunoSEQ, which gave only junction sequences without quality scores. The repertoire was sequenced with immunoSEQ multiplex PCR; TCRdb's copy has only in-frame clones and lacks some. D and trimming were read from the DNA, whereas the V and J calls and clone size are those reported in that table. Of about 490,000 clones detected, around 80% appear once; the ten largest clones hold 10% to 15%. This sample was included in a study of shared clonotypes between healthy human individuals. Findings and caveats of the study: Clonotype sharing among donors was thought likely to change with sequencing depth. It was only blood that was sampled, and tissue repertoires likely differ.

J is TRBJ2-7 and V is TRBV4-3; tentative D call: TRBD2 (5 bases). The TCR was taken from a woman in her 40s in good health. Some clones in this sample may be carry-over from other donors' samples. Sequenced input: PBMCs. The CDR3 loop is CASSQRTGYEQYF. Here the CDR3 DNA reads TGCGCCAGCAGCCAACGGACTGGCTACGAGCAGTACTTC.